This T cell receptor beta chain is from a study of T cell changes during pregnancy in multiple sclerosis. Method: immunoSEQ multiplex PCR; TCRdb's copy keeps in-frame clones and lacks some. Of around 50,000 clones in the sample, approximately 94% were seen once. The sample consisted of CD8+ T cells from peripheral blood mononuclear cells, taken in the first trimester of pregnancy. The clonotype was recovered from a female donor with multiple sclerosis, enrolled in a pregnancy study.

In DNA, the CDR3 is TGTGCCAGCAGCTTCGACAGGAGCTCCTATAATTCACCCCTCCACTTT. This sequence encodes CASSFDRSSYNSPLHF. The chain couples TRBV7-8 to TRBJ1-6, with D maybe TRBD1 (6 bases). Trimming shortened V by 3 bases and J by 0 bases, and 9 bases separated the two germline ends. There are 16 residues in the CDR3. Germline CDR1 is SGHVS and CDR2 is FQNEAQ.